Listed here are 8 T cell receptor beta chains from one sample, sequenced in a study of blood T cell repertoires in COVID-19. The repertoire was sequenced with immunoSEQ multiplex PCR; TCRdb's copy has only in-frame clones and lacks some. This sample has hundreds of thousands of clones, with approximately 90% found just once. The sequenced sample was peripheral blood. These receptor sequences come from an elderly man with acute or convalescent COVID-19.

This clone was picked up one time. The chain employs TRBV14 and TRBJ2-4; 7 nucleotides match TRBD2. Germline assignment: CDR1 SGHDN and CDR2 FVKESK. Germline trimming cut 0 bases from V and 8 bases from J; bases unmatched to any gene: 10. The CDR3 is 16 residues long. CDR3: CASSQDSTGGRDIQYF. CDR3 bases: TGTGCCAGCAGCCAAGATTCCACCGGGGGGAGGGACATTCAGTACTTC.

J is TRBJ2-1 and V is TRBV13; unclear D gene. The CDR3 is made up of 16 amino acids. Germline lookup yields CDR1 PRHDT and CDR2 FYEKMQ (reference sequence). V lost 2 bases to trimming and J lost 0 bases, with 11 bases between them. As DNA, the CDR3 is TGTGCCAGCAGCTTACGCGGCCAGAGCTCCTACAATGAGCAGTTCTTC. This sequence encodes CASSLRGQSSYNEQFF.

The genes are TRBV10-3 and TRBJ1-6, with 9 bases fitting TRBD1. Germline V gene sequence: CDR1 ENHRY, CDR2 SYGVKD. V shed 0 bases and J 7 bases; nucleotides not matched to a gene: 4. The CDR3 length is 16 residues. The CDR3 region is CAISESGQGVNSPLHF. In DNA form, the CDR3 reads TGTGCCATCAGTGAGTCGGGACAGGGTGTAAATTCACCCCTCCACTTT.

As regards this clone: Mismatch with germline at one junction end may stem from a read error. The chain links TRBV28 to TRBJ2-5; 9 positions match TRBD1. This CDR3 comprises 14 residues. Germline CDR1 reads MDHEN; CDR2 reads SYDVKM. The DNA for the CDR3 is TGTGCCAGCAGTCCCTCCGGGACAGGGACCCGTCCGGACTTC. This translates into CASSPSGTGTRPDF.

This clone is a singleton in its sample. The rearrangement joins TRBV12-5 to TRBJ2-7; TRBD1 agrees at 11 bases. This CDR3 has 17 amino acids. Germline CDR1 is LGHNT and CDR2 is FRNRAP. Trimming took 0 bases from V and 4 from J; bases not matched to a gene: 8. The CDR3 bases are TGTGCTAGTGGTTTGGTACGTAGGACAGGGGGCCAGTACGAGCAGTACGTC. Protein product: CASGLVRRTGGQYEQYV.

In its sample, this clone was seen a few times. This chain joins TRBV7-9 and TRBJ1-2, with D possibly TRBD1 on 5 matching bases. The CDR3 loop spans 17 amino acids. Looked up from germline, CDR1 is SEHNR and CDR2 is FQNEAQ (reference sequence). The V end lost 4 bases, the J end lost 0 bases, and 18 bases lay between the germline ends. CDR3 sequence: CASSSPGDSPTNYGYTF. The CDR3 nucleotides read TGTGCCAGCAGCTCCCCGGGCGACAGTCCTACTAACTATGGCTACACCTTC.

This chain connects TRBV7-2 to TRBJ2-3; 12 bases agree with TRBD2. CDR3 length: 18 residues. CDR1 and CDR2 from the germline V gene are SGHTA and FQGNSA. V gave up 1 base and J gave up 5 bases; unmatched junction bases: 10. In DNA, the CDR3 is TGTGCCAGCAGCTTAGAGGAAGCTAGCGGGAGGGCGGTAGATACGCAGTATTTT. Translating it yields CASSLEEASGRAVDTQYF.

This chain connects TRBV7-6 to TRBJ2-6; the match to TRBD2 covers 14 bases. Germline-derived CDR1 and CDR2 are SGHVS and FNYEAQ. Losses at the gene ends were 4 bases for V and 2 bases for J; bases not matched to a gene: 4. The CDR3 consists of 18 residues. The CDR3 is CASSSGLAGGTGANVLTF. The CDR3 DNA reads TGTGCCAGCAGCTCCGGACTAGCGGGAGGAACTGGGGCCAACGTCCTGACTTTC.